This T cell receptor beta chain stems from a study of T cell responses to AZD1222 COVID-19 vaccine. Study-wide results and caveats: Seropositive status at baseline applied to only 5 to 7 AZD1222 recipients. Most donors were white British, females outnumbered males, and clonal diversity was possibly underestimated. Along spike, vaccine-associated CD4 TCRs were found throughout, with dominance at 160-218 and 743-854.

Using immunoSEQ multiplex PCR, the repertoire was profiled, and TCRdb retains in-frame clones only, with some absent. The profile covers roughly 180,000 clones, with roughly 90% appearing a single time and under 2% taken by the ten largest. CDR1 MGHRA and CDR2 YSYEKL come from the germline V gene. The V end lost 2 bases, the J end lost 2 bases, and 21 bases lay between the germline ends. The CDR3 runs to 18 residues. Pooled in the analysis were second doses at about 4 or about 12 weeks. In the case of this clone: Antigen: not known.

The chain links TRBV4-1 to TRBJ1-2, with D possibly matching TRBD1 (5 bases). The origin of this receptor is an adult who received the AZD1222 COVID-19 vaccine. Sequencing used peripheral blood, obtained 28 days after the second AZD1222 dose. CDR3 protein: CASSQSTTATGRNYGYTF. The CDR3 DNA is TGCGCCAGCAGCCAATCCACGACAGCAACCGGGAGGAACTATGGCTACACCTTC.